The 18 T cell receptor beta chains below come from one sample, sequenced in a study of T cell responses to AZD1222 COVID-19 vaccine (dated by TCRdb to about 2021). The library was prepared using the immunoSEQ multiplex PCR assay. TCRdb obtained this table from immuneACCESS and retained in-frame rearrangements with V and J assigned. These tables miss some clones; where compared with another copy, unresolved V genes account for less than half of the shortfall, and the remainder is unexplained. The sample profile shows 100,000 to 150,000 clones; roughly 91% of them were found once. Of the sample, roughly 6.9% falls within the top ten clones. Per the publication, the time point label means: about 28 days (+/-7) after the second vaccine dose. This specimen was peripheral blood, taken 28 days after the second AZD1222 dose. These TCRs come from an adult who received the AZD1222 COVID-19 vaccine.

The gene calls are TRBV5-1 and TRBJ2-3; TRBD2 matches at 13 bases. With V trimmed by 0 bases and J by 0 bases, 10 bases remained unmatched. Germline CDR1 SGHRS, CDR2 YFSETQ. The CDR3 is 20 amino acids. The CDR3 DNA sequence: TGCGCCAGCAGCTTGGTTTCTTGGGGGACTAGCGGGGCCAGCACAGATACGCAGTATTTT. Amino acids: CASSLVSWGTSGASTDTQYF.

The chain has TRBV6-5 and TRBJ1-1; 11 bases map to TRBD1. This CDR3 is 13 amino acids long. The V and J ends lost 2 bases and 9 bases, in that order; junction bases with no gene match: 2. CDR1 and CDR2 from the germline V gene are MNHEY and SVGAGI. The CDR3 coding sequence is TGTGCCAGCAGTTACCAGGACAGGGGGCAAGCTTTCTTT. It specifies CASSYQDRGQAFF.

The rearrangement links TRBV14 to TRBJ2-6; D remains ambiguous. The V gene lost 0 bases and the J gene lost 0 bases, with 12 bases spanning the gap. The CDR3 contains 18 residues. Germline loops: CDR1 SGHDN, CDR2 FVKESK. In DNA, the CDR3 is TGTGCCAGCAGCCAAGATCAAGTTGTGGCCTCTGGGGCCAACGTCCTGACTTTC. Translated, it gives CASSQDQVVASGANVLTF.

This sequence joins TRBV28 and TRBJ2-7; D is perhaps TRBD2 (6 bases). V was trimmed by 4 bases and J by 6 bases, leaving 22 bases between them. This CDR3 is 16 amino acids long. CDR1 and CDR2 (germline): MDHEN, SYDVKM. The CDR3 sequence is CASSSPWRERGLEQYF. The CDR3 nucleotides read TGTGCCAGCAGTTCCCCCTGGCGGGAAAGGGGACTCGAGCAGTACTTC.

V gene TRBV5-4 combines with J gene TRBJ2-7; 7 nucleotides align to TRBD2. Per germline, CDR1 SGHNT and CDR2 YYREEE (reference sequence). This CDR3 has 15 residues. V dropped 0 bases and J dropped 2; count of bases not matched to a gene: 5. CDR3 sequence: CASSLGTRIPYEQYF. CDR3 bases: TGTGCCAGCAGCTTGGGGACTAGGATTCCCTACGAGCAGTACTTC.

The gene calls are TRBV28 and TRBJ1-1; 7 nucleotides match TRBD1. V lost 10 bases and J lost 8; bases outside the gene matches: 19. The germline CDR1 and CDR2 sequences are MDHEN and SYDVKM. This CDR3 region has 15 residues. This CDR3 reads CATNSGQGGFSEAFF. CDR3 in DNA: TGTGCCACCAACTCGGGGCAGGGGGGGTTTTCGGAAGCTTTCTTT.

The genes are TRBV24-1 and TRBJ2-2; tentatively, D is TRBD1 (6 bases). CDR3 length equals 16 residues. Per the germline V gene, CDR1 is KGHDR and CDR2 is SFDVKD. Trimming removed 4 bases from V and 0 bases from J, with 11 bases in between. CDR3 DNA: TGTGCCACCAGTGACCCCGGACAGCCGAACACCGGGGAGCTGTTTTTT. Translation gives CATSDPGQPNTGELFF.

This chain connects TRBV20-1 to TRBJ2-7; no definite D call. Trimming removed 3 bases from V and 2 bases from J, with 11 bases in between. CDR3 length equals 13 residues. CDR1 is DFQATT, CDR2 SNEGSKA, per germline (reference sequence). CDR3 DNA: TGCAGTGCTAGTATCCCGCGAACCTACGAGCAGTACTTC. As protein: CSASIPRTYEQYF.

This sequence joins TRBV7-9 and TRBJ2-7; perhaps TRBD1 as D (6 bases). The germline CDR1 and CDR2 sequences are SEHNR and FQNEAQ (reference sequence). Trimming shortened V by 1 base and J by 0 bases, and 10 bases separated the two germline ends. The CDR3 has 15 amino acids. The CDR3 spells CASSLVQGHSYEQYF. CDR3 coding DNA: TGTGCCAGCAGCTTAGTGCAGGGGCACTCCTACGAGCAGTACTTC.

In its sample, this clone was seen a few times. The rearrangement uses TRBV5-1 and TRBJ1-1; D perhaps matches TRBD1 (5 bases). The CDR3 covers 14 residues. Germline lookup yields CDR1 SGHRS and CDR2 YFSETQ. Trimming removed 4 bases from V and 1 base from J, with 11 bases in between. CDR3 nucleotide sequence: TGCGCCAGCAGCCCGGGGGGAGGGAACACTGAAGCTTTCTTT. This gives the protein CASSPGGGNTEAFF.

The chain has TRBV3-1 (or the pseudogene TRBV3-2) and TRBJ2-7; weak D call: TRBD2 (6 bases). CDR3 length: 13 amino acids. V was clipped by 5 bases and J by 0 bases, with 8 bases between them. Germline V gives CDR1 LGHDT, CDR2 YNNKEL (reference sequence). Here the CDR3 DNA reads TGTGCCAGCAGCTACGGGAGCTCCTACGAGCAGTACTTC. Amino acid sequence: CASSYGSSYEQYF.

The chain links TRBV6-5 to TRBJ2-3; perhaps TRBD1 as D (6 bases). V dropped 6 bases and J dropped 6 bases, with 16 bases sitting between them. The germline gives CDR1 MNHEY, CDR2 SVGAGI. The CDR3 sequence is 14 residues long. CDR3 amino acids: CASSGQSPLDTQYF. CDR3 coding DNA: TGTGCCAGCAGCGGACAGTCACCTCTGGATACGCAGTATTTT.

The chain couples TRBV4-1 to TRBJ1-4, with D unresolved. Germline lookup yields CDR1 MGHRA and CDR2 YSYEKL. V was clipped by 2 bases and J by 0 bases, with 7 bases between them. The CDR3 is 15 amino acids. CDR3 protein: CASSQLGTTNEKLFF. Here the CDR3 DNA reads TGCGCCAGCAGCCAACTCGGGACAACTAATGAAAAACTGTTTTTT.

V and J are TRBV28 and TRBJ2-7; D is ambiguous. V was clipped by 3 bases and J by 4 bases, with 7 bases between them. The CDR3 length is 12 residues. CDR1 and CDR2 (germline): MDHEN, SYDVKM. The CDR3: CASSFTPYEQYF. As DNA, the CDR3 is TGTGCCAGCAGTTTTACACCTTACGAGCAGTACTTC.

The genes are TRBV7-9 and TRBJ2-5; 11 bases align to TRBD2. The germline CDR1 and CDR2 sequences are SEHNR and FQNEAQ (reference sequence). CDR3 length: 16 residues. Trimming removed 1 base from V and 4 bases from J; junction bases left unmatched: 5. As DNA, the CDR3 is TGTGCCAGCAGCTTAGGACTAGCGGGGATCGGAGAGACCCAGTACTTC. This translates into CASSLGLAGIGETQYF.

V is TRBV12-5 and J is TRBJ2-7, with 8 positions matching TRBD1. Trimming at V came to 5 bases and at J to 5 bases, leaving 11 bases not matched to a gene. The germline V gene has CDR1 LGHNT and CDR2 FRNRAP. The CDR3 extends over 15 amino acids. The CDR3 spells CASGKSGQVRDEQYF. The CDR3 DNA reads TGTGCTAGTGGTAAATCGGGACAGGTCCGGGACGAGCAGTACTTC.

As regards this clone: One end of the junction varies from germline; a read error may be responsible. V usage is TRBV29-1 and J usage is TRBJ2-7; tentative D call: TRBD1 (7 bases). This CDR3 is built from 13 residues. Per the germline V gene, CDR1 is SQVTM and CDR2 is ANQGSEA. CDR3 protein: CSVEGGQGDEQYF. DNA of the CDR3: TGCAGCGTGGAAGGAGGGCAGGGGGACGAGCAGTACTTC.

J is TRBJ2-5 and V is TRBV7-9; unclear D gene. Deletions cut 7 bases from V and 3 bases from J, with 12 bases between. Germline CDR1 is SEHNR and CDR2 is FQNEAQ (reference sequence). The CDR3 totals 13 residues. This CDR3 is CASTPSPEETQYF. The CDR3 coding sequence is TGTGCCAGCACCCCCTCCCCAGAAGAGACCCAGTACTTC.